The next 4 T cell receptor beta chains were all read from a single sample in a study of blood T cell repertoires in COVID-19. Sequencing was performed with immunoSEQ multiplex PCR; in TCRdb, only in-frame clones are kept and a portion is missing. The sample shows 150,000 to 200,000 clones, roughly 82% of them seen only once. The sequenced sample consisted of peripheral blood. The receptor set was obtained from a middle-aged woman with COVID-19, enrolled during active disease.

This rearrangement joins TRBV30 to TRBJ1-2; 7 bases map to TRBD1. Germline values: CDR1 GTSNPN, CDR2 SVGIG (reference sequence). The CDR3 is 11 amino acids. V gave up 7 bases and J gave up 7 bases; unmatched junction bases: 6. DNA of the CDR3: TGTGCCTCAAATACAGGGGTTGGCTACACCTTC. This sequence encodes CASNTGVGYTF. Combining the CDR3 with reference TRBV30 and TRBJ1-2 gives the whole variable domain SQTIHQWPATLVQPVGSPLSLECTVEGTSNPNLYWYRQAAGRGLQLLFYSVGIGQISSEVPQNLSASRPQDRQFILSSKKLLLSDSGFYLCASNTGVGYTFGSGTRLTVV.

This rearrangement joins TRBV7-2 to TRBJ1-6, with 9 bases lining up with TRBD1. Germline-derived CDR1 and CDR2 are SGHTA and FQGNSA. Trimming at V came to 5 bases and at J to 9 bases, leaving 8 bases not matched to a gene. The CDR3 has 15 residues. CDR3 nucleotides: TGTGCCAGCAGCCAACGGGACAGGGTTGGTTCACCCCTCCACTTT. This encodes CASSQRDRVGSPLHF.

This chain links TRBV19 with TRBJ1-5; D is ambiguous. The CDR3 has 15 amino acids. Trimming removed 6 bases at V and 1 base at J, with 13 bases between. Germline CDR1 and CDR2: LNHDA and SQIVND (reference sequence). In nucleotides, the CDR3 is TGTGCCAGTAGCGACTACGGACGGAGCAATCAGCCCCAGCATTTT. Translation gives CASSDYGRSNQPQHF. Variable domain in full (rest from reference TRBV19 and TRBJ1-5): DGGITQSPKYLFRKEGQNVTLSCEQNLNHDAMYWYRQDPGQGLRLIYYSQIVNDFQKGDIAEGYSVSREKKESFPLTVTSAQKNPTAFYLCASSDYGRSNQPQHFGDGTRLSIL.

This chain joins TRBV2 and TRBJ2-7; 8 positions match TRBD1. J lost 4 bases, V lost 3 bases, and 5 bases had no gene match. There are 14 residues in the CDR3. Germline V CDR1 and CDR2: SNHLY, FYNNEI. Written as DNA, the CDR3 is TGTGCCAGCAGTGATCGGACAGGGTTTTACGAGCAGTACGTC. Protein sequence: CASSDRTGFYEQYV.